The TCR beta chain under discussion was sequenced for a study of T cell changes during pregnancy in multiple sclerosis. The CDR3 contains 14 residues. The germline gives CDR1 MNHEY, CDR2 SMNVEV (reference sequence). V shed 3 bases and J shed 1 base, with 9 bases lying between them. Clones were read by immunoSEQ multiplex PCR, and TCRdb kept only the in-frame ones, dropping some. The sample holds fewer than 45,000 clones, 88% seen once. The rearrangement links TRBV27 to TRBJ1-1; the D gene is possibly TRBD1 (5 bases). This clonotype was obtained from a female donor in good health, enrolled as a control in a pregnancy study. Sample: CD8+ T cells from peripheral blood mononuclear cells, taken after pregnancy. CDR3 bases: TGTGCCAGCAGTTTGGGGGGTACGAACACTGAAGCTTTCTTT. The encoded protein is CASSLGGTNTEAFF.